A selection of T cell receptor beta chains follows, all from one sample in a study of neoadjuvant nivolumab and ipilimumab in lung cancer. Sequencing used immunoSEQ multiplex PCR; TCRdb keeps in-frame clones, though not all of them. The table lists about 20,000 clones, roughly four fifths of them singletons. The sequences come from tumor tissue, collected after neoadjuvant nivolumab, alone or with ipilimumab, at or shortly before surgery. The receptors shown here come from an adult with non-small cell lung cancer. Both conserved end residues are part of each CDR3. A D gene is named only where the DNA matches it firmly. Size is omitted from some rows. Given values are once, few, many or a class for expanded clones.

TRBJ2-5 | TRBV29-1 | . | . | CSVQTGLEETQYF | TGCAGCGTCCAGACAGGCCTAGAAGAGACCCAGTACTTC
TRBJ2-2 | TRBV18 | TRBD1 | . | CASSRQGAQLNTGELFF | TGTGCCAGCTCCAGACAGGGGGCGCAGTTGAACACCGGGGAGCTGTTTTTT
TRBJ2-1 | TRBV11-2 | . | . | CASSLDRVRGGEQFF | TGTGCCAGCAGCTTAGATAGGGTACGGGGCGGCGAGCAGTTCTTC
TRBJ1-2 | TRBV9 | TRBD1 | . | CASSSRPVTGPFYGYTF | TGTGCCAGCAGCTCCCGCCCCGTGACAGGGCCCTTCTATGGCTACACCTTC
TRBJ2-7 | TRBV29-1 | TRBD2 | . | CSAAGYLGSYEQYF | TGCAGCGCAGCGGGATACCTGGGCTCCTACGAGCAGTACTTC
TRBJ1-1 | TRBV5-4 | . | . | CASSEGGGTEAFF | TGTGCCAGCAGCGAAGGGGGAGGCACTGAAGCTTTCTTT
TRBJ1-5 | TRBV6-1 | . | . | CASSGSPSGTNQPQHF | TGTGCCAGCAGTGGCTCCCCGTCCGGGACCAATCAGCCCCAGCATTTT
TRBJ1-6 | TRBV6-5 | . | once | CASSTGPVNSPLHF | TGTGCCAGCAGCACTGGGCCGGTAAATTCACCCCTCCACTTT
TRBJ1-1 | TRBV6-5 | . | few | CASSIGGTEAFF | TGTGCCAGCAGTATAGGGGGCACTGAAGCTTTCTTT
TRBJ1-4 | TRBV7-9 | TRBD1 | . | CASSFPGTVNEKLFF | TGTGCCAGCAGCTTCCCCGGGACAGTAAATGAAAAACTGTTTTTT
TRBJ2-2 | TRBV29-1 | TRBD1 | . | CSVGQGAGELFF | TGCAGCGTTGGACAGGGGGCCGGGGAGCTGTTTTTT
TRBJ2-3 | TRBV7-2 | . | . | CASSQGQGLTQYF | TGTGCCAGCAGCCAGGGGCAGGGGCTTACGCAGTATTTT
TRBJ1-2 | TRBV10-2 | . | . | CASSEGAGGYTF | TGCGCCAGCAGTGAGGGGGCAGGCGGCTACACCTTC
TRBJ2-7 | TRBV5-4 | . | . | CASSQDRLYEQYF | TGTGCCAGCAGTCAGGACAGACTTTACGAGCAGTACTTC
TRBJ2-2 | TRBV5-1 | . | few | CASSLSQTTGELFF | TGCGCCAGCAGCTTAAGCCAGACCACCGGGGAGCTGTTTTTT
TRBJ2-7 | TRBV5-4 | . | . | CASSLWGGGEQYF | TGTGCCAGCAGCTTGTGGGGGGGCGGCGAGCAGTACTTC
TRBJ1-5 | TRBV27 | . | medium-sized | CASSLKAASNQPQHF | TGTGCCAGCAGTTTAAAGGCGGCTAGCAATCAGCCCCAGCATTTT
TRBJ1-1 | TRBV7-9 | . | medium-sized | CASSLGADTTDTEAFF | TGTGCCAGCAGCTTAGGGGCAGATACGACGGACACTGAAGCTTTCTTT
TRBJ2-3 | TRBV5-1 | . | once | CASAPERGGATDTQYF | TGCGCCAGCGCCCCGGAAAGAGGGGGGGCGACAGATACGCAGTATTTT
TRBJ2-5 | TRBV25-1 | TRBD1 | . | CASSARGPGVETQYF | TGTGCCAGCAGTGCCAGGGGGCCCGGGGTGGAGACCCAGTACTTC
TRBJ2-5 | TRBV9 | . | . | CASSVGGQETQYF | TGTGCCAGCAGCGTAGGGGGCCAAGAGACCCAGTACTTC
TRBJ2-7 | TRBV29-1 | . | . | CSAARGPSSYEQYF | TGCAGCGCCGCTCGGGGTCCGTCCTCCTACGAGCAGTACTTC
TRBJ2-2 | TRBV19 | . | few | CASSIAYTGELFF | TGTGCCAGTAGTATAGCGTACACCGGGGAGCTGTTTTTT
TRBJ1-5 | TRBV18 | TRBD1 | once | CASSPLGTGGNQPQHF | TGTGCCAGCTCACCACTCGGGACAGGGGGCAATCAGCCCCAGCATTTT
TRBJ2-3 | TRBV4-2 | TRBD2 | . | CASSSIAGGTDTQYF | TGTGCCAGCAGTTCCATAGCGGGGGGGACCGATACGCAGTATTTT
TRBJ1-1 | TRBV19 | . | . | CASSADGGNTEAFF | TGTGCCAGTAGTGCGGACGGAGGGAACACTGAAGCTTTCTTT